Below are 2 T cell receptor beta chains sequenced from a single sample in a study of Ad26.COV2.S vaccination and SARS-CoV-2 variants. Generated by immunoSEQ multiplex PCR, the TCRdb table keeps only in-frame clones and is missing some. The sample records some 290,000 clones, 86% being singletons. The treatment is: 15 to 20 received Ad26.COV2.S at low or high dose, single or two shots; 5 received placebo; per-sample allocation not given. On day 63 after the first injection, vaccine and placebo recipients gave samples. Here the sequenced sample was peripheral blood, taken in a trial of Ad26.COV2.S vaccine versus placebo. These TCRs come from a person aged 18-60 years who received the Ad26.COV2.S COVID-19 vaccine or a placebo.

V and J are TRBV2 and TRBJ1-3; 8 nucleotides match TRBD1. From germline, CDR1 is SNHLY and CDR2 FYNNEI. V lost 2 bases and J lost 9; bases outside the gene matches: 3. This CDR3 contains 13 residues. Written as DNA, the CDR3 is TGTGCCAGCAGTGAACAGGGGGCAGGCACCATATATTTT. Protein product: CASSEQGAGTIYF.

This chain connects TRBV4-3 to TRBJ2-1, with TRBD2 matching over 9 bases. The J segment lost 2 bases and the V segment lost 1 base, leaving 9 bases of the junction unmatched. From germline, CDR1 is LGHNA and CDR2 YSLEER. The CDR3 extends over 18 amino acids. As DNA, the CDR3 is TGCGCCAGCAGCCAAGGCATCGGCGGGGGGGCCGCCTACAATGAGCAGTTCTTC. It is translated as CASSQGIGGGAAYNEQFF.